The clone carrying this TCR beta chain was detected only a few times. Genomic DNA was employed as the template in profiling TCR beta VDJ and CDR3. TCRdb re-called the reads through MiXCR, storing one row per CDR3 protein. The sample records about 180,000 distinct CDR3 sequences, around half being singletons. This entry belongs to a study of CD8+CD57+ T cells in acquired aplastic anemia. Germline values: CDR1 SGHRS, CDR2 YFSETQ. Trimming shortened V by 5 bases and J by 4 bases, and 19 bases separated the two germline ends. This CDR3 spans 15 amino acids. In patients chosen for sequencing, flow cytometry had shown CD8+CD57+ cell expansion.

This receptor was taken from a human donor with aplastic anemia. Sample: sorted CD4+, CD8+, or CD8+CD57+ T cells (not recorded which) from PBMCs. This chain uses TRBV5-1 with TRBJ2-7, with a weak D call TRBD1 (5 bases). CDR3 sequence: CASSTTGKRIYEQYF. CDR3 nucleotide sequence: TGCGCCAGCAGTACCACAGGAAAGAGGATTTACGAGCAGTACTTC.